Listed below are T cell receptor beta chains from one sample, sequenced in a study of T-cell reconstitution after alpha-beta-depleted transplantation in children. From the PCR reads, TCRdb called clonotypes with MiXCR, one entry per CDR3 protein. The data contain fewer than 550,000 distinct CDR3 sequences, over 10% of them singletons. The material sequenced was PBMCs, mostly from graft donor cells, taken 180 days after TCRalphabeta/CD19-depleted stem cell transplant. Receptor source: a female patient aged 2-15 years who had a stem cell transplant for aplastic anemia, so the T cells may come from the graft donor. Each CDR3 is given with its conserved first and last residue. A D gene is named only where the DNA matches it firmly. Some rows mark clone size as missing; the rest say once, few, many or name a class of expanded clone.

J gene,V gene,clone size,D gene,CDR3 DNA,CDR3 protein
TRBJ1-6,TRBV12-3/TRBV12-4,few,NA,TGTGCCAGCAGGTTATCGATGTGGCATAATTCACCCCTCCACTTT,CASRLSMWHNSPLHF
TRBJ2-1,TRBV28,few,NA,TGTGCCAGCAGTTCCATGACTCCCGAATCATCCCTGTACAATGAGCAGTTCTTC,CASSSMTPESSLYNEQFF
TRBJ2-2,TRBV11-2,many,TRBD2,TGTGCCAGCAGCTTTGGACTAGCGGGATACACCGGGGAGCTGTTTTTT,CASSFGLAGYTGELFF
TRBJ2-7,TRBV7-8,many,NA,TGTGCCAGCAGCTTAGGGGGGTTCCTCTACGAGCAGTACTTC,CASSLGGFLYEQYF
TRBJ2-1,TRBV9,few,NA,TGTGCCAGCAGCGTAGCTCGGGGGTATGAGCAGTTCTTC,CASSVARGYEQFF
TRBJ2-2,TRBV6-2/TRBV6-3,few,TRBD1,TGTGCCAGCAGTTTTTCGGACAGGGCGCCGAACACCGGGGAGCTGTTTTTT,CASSFSDRAPNTGELFF
TRBJ2-2,TRBV4-3,few,NA,TGCGCCAGCAGCCAAGTAGGCAGGGAGAGAAGGGAGCTGTTTTTT,CASSQVGRERRELFF
TRBJ1-2,TRBV6-6,few,NA,TGTGCCAGCAGTTATGAGGTCGGGCACGGCTACACCTTC,CASSYEVGHGYTF
TRBJ1-4,TRBV11-1,NA,NA,TGTGCCAGCAGCTTAGTAGGATGGGGGATGCAGACTAATGAAAAACTGTTTTTT,CASSLVGWGMQTNEKLFF
TRBJ2-3,TRBV20-1,few,TRBD2,TGCAGTGCCGTAGCGGGAGTGGAAGATACGCAGTATTTT,CSAVAGVEDTQYF
TRBJ2-7,TRBV5-8,few,NA,TGTGCCAGCAGCTCAGGGTCTCCCTACGAGCAGTACTTC,CASSSGSPYEQYF
TRBJ2-1,TRBV20-1,many,TRBD2,TGCAGTGCTAGAGTCGGACTAGCGGGAGGTTACAATGAGCAGTTCTTC,CSARVGLAGGYNEQFF
TRBJ2-3,TRBV9,NA,NA,TGTGCCAGCAGCTCCAAACCCTTCCCCACAGATACGCAGTATTTT,CASSSKPFPTDTQYF
TRBJ1-1,TRBV18,few,NA,TGTGCCAGCTCACCACAGACAGCCAACACTGAAGCTTTCTTT,CASSPQTANTEAFF